Below, 13 T cell receptor beta chains from the same sample are listed, as sequenced in a study of PD-L1 blockade in urothelial cancer. The repertoire was sequenced with immunoSEQ multiplex PCR; TCRdb's copy has only in-frame clones and lacks some. Among some 40,000 clones listed, roughly nine tenths were seen once. Time point indicated: peripheral blood 6 weeks after treatment start. The sequencing used PBMCs, collected around atezolizumab (anti-PD-L1) treatment. The receptors were sampled from a man in his sixties or seventies with urothelial cancer.

The chain links TRBV19 to TRBJ2-1, with 8 nucleotides matching TRBD1. Germline V CDR1 and CDR2: LNHDA, SQIVND (reference sequence). The CDR3 is 14 residues long. Trimming removed 6 bases from V and 9 bases from J; junction bases left unmatched: 10. The CDR3 loop is CASSLTGVQGEQFF. Here the CDR3 DNA reads TGTGCCAGTAGCTTGACAGGGGTGCAGGGTGAGCAGTTCTTC.

V gene TRBV30 combines with J gene TRBJ1-4; 10 bases are shared with TRBD1. The CDR3 consists of 18 residues. Germline CDR1 and CDR2: GTSNPN and SVGIG (reference sequence). V trimming: 1 base; J trimming: 1 base; junction bases outside the gene matches: 9. The CDR3 sequence is CAWSGRTGGPRTNEKLFF. The CDR3 DNA reads TGTGCCTGGAGTGGTCGGACAGGGGGTCCCCGAACTAATGAAAAACTGTTTTTT. Variable domain in full (rest from reference TRBV30 and TRBJ1-4): SQTIHQWPATLVQPVGSPLSLECTVEGTSNPNLYWYRQAAGRGLQLLFYSVGIGQISSEVPQNLSASRPQDRQFILSSKKLLLSDSGFYLCAWSGRTGGPRTNEKLFFGSGTQLSVL.

The V gene is TRBV7-8, the J gene TRBJ2-3; perhaps TRBD1 as D (6 bases). The germline V gene has CDR1 SGHVS and CDR2 FQNEAQ. The CDR3 spans 16 residues. V was cut by 4 bases and J by 2 bases, with 16 bases left in between. The CDR3 here is CASSSRGAENTDTQYF. CDR3 DNA sequence: TGTGCCAGCAGCTCCAGGGGTGCGGAAAACACAGATACGCAGTATTTT.

V and J are TRBV5-1 and TRBJ2-6; D perhaps matches TRBD1 (6 bases). The length of the CDR3 is 17 residues. Germline CDR1 reads SGHRS; CDR2 reads YFSETQ. Trimming left V 4 bases short and J 4 bases short, with 18 bases between. The DNA for the CDR3 is TGCGCCAGCAGCATCCAGCCCAGGGGAGCGGGGGCCAACGTCCTGACTTTC. Its translation: CASSIQPRGAGANVLTF.

This clone occurred once. V and J are TRBV19 and TRBJ2-1, with 8 bases lining up with TRBD2. CDR3 size: 17 residues. Trimming took 3 bases from V and 3 from J; bases not matched to a gene: 10. Germline assignment: CDR1 LNHDA and CDR2 SQIVND (reference sequence). In nucleotides, the CDR3 is TGTGCCAGTAGTATCTCTACAAGCGGGAGAGTCTACAATGAGCAGTTCTTC. It is translated as CASSISTSGRVYNEQFF.

This clone occurred once. The rearrangement links TRBV25-1 to TRBJ1-2, with 8 positions matching TRBD1. Germline CDR1 MGHDK, CDR2 SYGVNS. CDR3 size: 13 residues. With V trimmed by 6 bases and J by 13 bases, 13 bases remained unmatched. Here the CDR3 reads CASSSRRGPGFTF. CDR3 in DNA: TGTGCCAGCAGCTCACGCAGGGGGCCCGGATTCACCTTC.

This chain connects TRBV6-1 to TRBJ2-2, with D tentatively TRBD2 (5 bases). CDR1 is MNHNS and CDR2 is SASEGT in the germline V gene. V lost 4 bases and J lost 6, with 15 bases in between. This CDR3 contains 15 residues. This CDR3 reads CASSGLVGRAGELFF. The CDR3 nucleotides read TGTGCCAGCAGTGGTCTAGTTGGGCGGGCCGGGGAGCTGTTTTTT.

The chain links TRBV9 to TRBJ2-5; 7 bases are shared with TRBD2. J was trimmed by 3 bases and V by 0 bases; bases with no gene match: 8. The V gene's germline CDR1 is SGDLS and CDR2 YYNGEE. The CDR3 loop spans 16 amino acids. The CDR3 DNA is TGTGCCAGCAGCGTAGGGGGGACTCGGGGGGAAGAGACCCAGTACTTC. The encoded protein is CASSVGGTRGEETQYF.

The chain has TRBV6-5 and TRBJ2-7, with 10 bases matching TRBD1. The V segment lost 2 bases and the J segment 4 bases; nucleotides outside the gene matches: 8. The CDR3 loop spans 16 amino acids. Germline values: CDR1 MNHEY, CDR2 SVGAGI. The CDR3 region has the DNA TGTGCCAGCAGTTACCAGACGGACAGGGGGTATTACGAGCAGTACTTC. It is translated as CASSYQTDRGYYEQYF.

This chain uses TRBV29-1 with TRBJ2-7; 8 positions match TRBD1. Germline V gives CDR1 SQVTM, CDR2 ANQGSEA. The CDR3 has 14 amino acids. The trim removed 6 bases at V and 0 bases at J, leaving 7 bases unmatched. CDR3 bases: TGCAGCGTCACCGGACAGGGTAGCTCCTACGAGCAGTACTTC. Translation: CSVTGQGSSYEQYF.

This chain joins TRBV28 and TRBJ1-2; D gene unclear. V was cut by 7 bases and J by 8 bases, with 14 bases left in between. The CDR3 length is 12 residues. Germline V lookup: CDR1 MDHEN, CDR2 SYDVKM. CDR3: CASTPFGPGYTF. The CDR3 DNA reads as TGTGCCAGCACCCCTTTTGGGCCGGGCTACACCTTC.

V is TRBV29-1 and J is TRBJ2-7; D possibly corresponds to TRBD2 (6 bases). The CDR3 is 13 amino acids. Germline assignment: CDR1 SQVTM and CDR2 ANQGSEA. Trimming pared 4 bases from V and 7 bases from J, leaving 17 bases between. CDR3: CSVVGTLGGEQYF. CDR3 DNA: TGCAGCGTTGTGGGCACCTTGGGGGGTGAGCAGTACTTC.

This chain uses TRBV13 with TRBJ2-7, with D tentatively TRBD2 (6 bases). Trimming removed 4 bases from V and 0 bases from J, with 16 bases in between. The CDR3 loop spans 16 amino acids. Germline lookup yields CDR1 PRHDT and CDR2 FYEKMQ (reference sequence). The CDR3 DNA reads TGTGCCAGCAGCTCCTCTCTAGCGTTCCTCTCCTACGAGCAGTACTTC. Encoded protein: CASSSSLAFLSYEQYF. Full variable domain (rest looked up from reference TRBV13 and TRBJ2-7): AAGVIQSPRHLIKEKRETATLKCYPIPRHDTVYWYQQGPGQDPQFLISFYEKMQSDKGSIPDRFSAQQFSDYHSELNMSSLELGDSALYFCASSSSLAFLSYEQYFGPGTRLTVT.